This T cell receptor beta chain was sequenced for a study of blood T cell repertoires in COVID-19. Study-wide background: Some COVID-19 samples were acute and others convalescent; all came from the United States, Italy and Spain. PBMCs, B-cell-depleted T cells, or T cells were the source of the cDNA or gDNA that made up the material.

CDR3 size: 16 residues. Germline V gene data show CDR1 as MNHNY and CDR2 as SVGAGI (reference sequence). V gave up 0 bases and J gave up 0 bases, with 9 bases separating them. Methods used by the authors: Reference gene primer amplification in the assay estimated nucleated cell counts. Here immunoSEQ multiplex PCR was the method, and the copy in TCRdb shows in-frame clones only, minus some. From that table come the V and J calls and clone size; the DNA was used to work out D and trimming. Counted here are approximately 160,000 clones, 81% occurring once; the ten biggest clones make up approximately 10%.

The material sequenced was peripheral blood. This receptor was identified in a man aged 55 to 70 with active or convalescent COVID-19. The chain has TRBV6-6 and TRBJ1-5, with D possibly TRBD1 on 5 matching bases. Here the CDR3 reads CASSYSTGGSNQPQHF. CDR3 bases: TGTGCCAGCAGTTACTCCACCGGGGGTAGCAATCAGCCCCAGCATTTT.